The present TCR beta chain was sequenced within a study of T cell responses to AZD1222 COVID-19 vaccine. The repertoire was sequenced with immunoSEQ multiplex PCR; TCRdb's copy has only in-frame clones and lacks some. The repertoire includes 150,000 or so clones, under 95% of them detected once, and 2.5% to 3% sits in the top ten. Study results and limitations: Spike-specific TCR repertoires showed rising breadth and depth after two AZD1222 doses.

CDR1 and CDR2 from the germline V gene are DFQATT and SNEGSKA (reference sequence). The CDR3 extends over 11 amino acids. Concerning this clone itself: The antigen is undetermined.

V gene TRBV20-1 combines with J gene TRBJ2-1, with D perhaps matching TRBD1 or TRBD2 (6 bases each). The sample in question was peripheral blood, obtained on day 0 of MenACWY control vaccination. The TCR was taken from an adult in good health. CDR3 amino acids: CGPQGRNEQFF. CDR3 nucleotide sequence: TGCGGCCCGCAGGGGAGGAATGAGCAGTTCTTC.